A single sample gave rise to the 9 T cell receptor beta chains below, sequenced in a study of cytomegalovirus exposure and HLA in healthy donors. Researchers ran the PCR with 60 Vbeta and 13 Jbeta primers. The repertoire was sequenced with immunoSEQ multiplex PCR; TCRdb's copy has only in-frame clones and lacks some. This repertoire shows some 110,000 clones, 10% to 15% found once; its top ten account for approximately 15%. Sequencing used PBMCs. The source of these receptors is a man aged 35-49 years in good health and CMV-seropositive.

Only a few counts were recorded for this clone. The CDR3 is CASSFRDRVNQPQHF. DNA of the CDR3: TGTGCCAGCAGCTTTCGGGACAGGGTCAATCAGCCCCAGCATTTT. V usage is TRBV5-6 and J usage is TRBJ1-5, with 9 bases identical to TRBD1. CDR1 is SGHDT, CDR2 YYEEEE, per germline. V dropped 2 bases and J dropped 3; count of bases not matched to a gene: 3. The CDR3 runs 15 residues.

This clone appeared a few times. The chain recombines TRBV11-2 with TRBJ2-7, with 12 nucleotides matching TRBD1. The CDR3 length is 19 residues. Trimming at V came to 4 bases and at J to 0 bases, leaving 13 bases not matched to a gene. Germline loops: CDR1 SGHAT, CDR2 FQNNGV. The DNA for the CDR3 is TGTGCCAGCAGCTCGATTCCGGGACAGGGGGCTTTGACCTCCTACGAGCAGTACTTC. Translation gives CASSSIPGQGALTSYEQYF.

The DNA of the CDR3 is TGTGCCAGCAGCTCCTCCGGGGGAGGCACTGAAGCTTTCTTT. Its protein product is CASSSSGGGTEAFF. The chain combines TRBV5-4 with TRBJ1-1, with TRBD1 as a possible D gene (5 bases). This CDR3 comprises 14 residues. The ends were cut back, 3 bases at V and 4 bases at J, with 13 bases in the middle. CDR1 is SGHNT, CDR2 YYREEE, per germline (reference sequence).

The chain couples TRBV6-4 to TRBJ2-7; 9 bases are a match to TRBD2. This CDR3 spans 15 amino acids. The V gene end was trimmed by 3 bases and the J gene end by 2 bases; junction bases not matched to a gene: 5. Germline CDR1 MRHNA, CDR2 SNTAGT. CDR3 amino acids: CASSEWAGGPYEQYF. As DNA, the CDR3 is TGTGCCAGCAGTGAATGGGCGGGAGGGCCCTACGAGCAGTACTTC.

With regard to this clone: Other DNA sequences within the sample encode an identical CDR3. The chain has TRBV4-1 and TRBJ2-2; the match to TRBD2 covers 12 bases. After removal of 4 bases from V and 4 bases from J, the junction contained 10 bases not matched to a gene. Germline V gene sequence: CDR1 MGHRA, CDR2 YSYEKL. This CDR3 is built from 18 residues. The CDR3 here is CASSPRLAGGPGTGELFF. CDR3 nucleotides: TGCGCCAGCAGCCCCCGTCTAGCGGGGGGGCCGGGCACCGGGGAGCTGTTTTTT.

This clone has more than one count but fewer than ten. This chain uses TRBV6-1 with TRBJ1-1; 9 nucleotides agree with TRBD1. The CDR3 runs to 16 residues. Germline V CDR1 and CDR2: MNHNS, SASEGT. J was trimmed by 7 bases and V by 2 bases; bases with no gene match: 11. The CDR3 coding sequence is TGTGCCAGCAGTGAATCCGTAACAGGGGGCAGGGGTGAAGCTTTCTTT. This gives the protein CASSESVTGGRGEAFF.

The chain couples TRBV28 to TRBJ2-7, with D possibly TRBD1 on 5 matching bases. Per the germline V gene, CDR1 is MDHEN and CDR2 is SYDVKM. The CDR3 runs to 13 residues. Trimming took 7 bases from V and 0 from J, leaving 10 bases between them. This chain's CDR3 is CASKSGHSYEQYF. The CDR3 DNA is TGTGCCAGCAAATCAGGGCACTCCTACGAGCAGTACTTC. Complete variable domain (other parts from reference TRBV28 and TRBJ2-7): DVKVTQSSRYLVKRTGEKVFLECVQDMDHENMFWYRQDPGLGLRLIYFSYDVKMKEKGDIPEGYSVSREKKERFSLILESASTNQTSMYLCASKSGHSYEQYFGPGTRLTVT.

The V call is TRBV2, the J call TRBJ2-7; 7 bases are a match to TRBD1. CDR3 length equals 14 residues. Looked up from germline, CDR1 is SNHLY and CDR2 is FYNNEI. V gave up 3 bases and J gave up 0 bases; unmatched junction bases: 2. The DNA of the CDR3 is TGTGCCAGCAGTGAGCACAGGGGCTCCTACGAGCAGTACTTC. It translates to CASSEHRGSYEQYF.

This clone was counted a few times. The rearrangement uses TRBV10-3 and TRBJ2-3; TRBD1 matches at 7 bases. With 6 bases clipped from V and 2 bases from J, the junction kept 5 bases outside the gene matches. This CDR3 comprises 14 residues. Per germline, CDR1 ENHRY and CDR2 SYGVKD. The DNA of the CDR3 is TGTGCCATCAGGGCCGGGACAGACACAGATACGCAGTATTTT. It translates to CAIRAGTDTDTQYF.